The 24 T cell receptor beta chains below were found in one sample sequenced in a study of cytomegalovirus exposure and HLA in healthy donors. The primer mix had 60 Vbeta and 13 Jbeta primers. TCRdb's copy holds only in-frame clones and misses some; the assay was immunoSEQ multiplex PCR. The sample contains 100,000 to 150,000 clones, roughly 85% of which appear only once. Sequences were obtained from PBMCs. The receptors shown here come from a woman between 40 and 55 years old in good health and CMV-seropositive.

The chain employs TRBV5-1 and TRBJ1-2, with D possibly TRBD1 on 5 matching bases. The germline V gene encodes CDR1 SGHRS and CDR2 YFSETQ. The V end was cut by 0 bases, the J end by 9 bases, with 24 bases between. This CDR3 is 17 amino acids long. CDR3 DNA: TGCGCCAGCAGCTTGGCCGGATCGGAGCGGGGGGGGGTCAGCTACACCTTC. This gives the protein CASSLAGSERGGVSYTF.

The V and J genes are TRBV4-3 and TRBJ1-4; D remains unclear. This CDR3 is 20 amino acids long. Germline loops: CDR1 LGHNA, CDR2 YSLEER. The ends were cut back, 0 bases at V and 1 base at J, with 21 bases in the middle. The CDR3 spells CASSQDLGLVGGITNEKLFF. The CDR3 DNA follows: TGCGCCAGCAGCCAAGATCTCGGGCTCGTGGGAGGCATAACTAATGAAAAACTGTTTTTT.

The gene calls are TRBV28 and TRBJ2-7; perhaps TRBD1 as D (5 bases). V was pared by 2 bases and J by 2 bases, with 10 bases between. The CDR3 has 14 amino acids. Germline CDR1 and CDR2: MDHEN and SYDVKM. CDR3 amino acids: CASSLDSSPYEQYF. The CDR3 nucleotides read TGTGCCAGCAGTTTAGACAGTTCTCCCTACGAGCAGTACTTC.

This clone has just a few counts. The CDR3 DNA follows: TGTGCCAGCAGCCCCCGACTAGCTAACACCGGGGAGCTGTTTTTT. It yields the protein CASSPRLANTGELFF. This chain uses TRBV9 with TRBJ2-2; TRBD2 matches 7 bases. The V gene end was trimmed by 4 bases and the J gene end by 2 bases; junction bases not matched to a gene: 5. CDR1 and CDR2 from the germline V gene are SGDLS and YYNGEE. This CDR3 region has 15 residues.

The V and J genes are TRBV7-9 and TRBJ2-2; the D gene is possibly TRBD1 (6 bases). The germline V gene encodes CDR1 SEHNR and CDR2 FQNEAQ (reference sequence). The CDR3 has 13 residues. Trimming removed 3 bases from V and 5 bases from J, with 7 bases in between. The CDR3 sequence: CASSFQGTGELFF. In nucleotides, the CDR3 is TGTGCCAGCAGCTTCCAGGGGACCGGGGAGCTGTTTTTT.

This clone occurred a few times. This sequence joins TRBV10-2 and TRBJ1-5; 7 bases agree with TRBD1. With 4 bases clipped from V and 5 bases from J, the junction kept 5 bases outside the gene matches. CDR1 and CDR2 from the germline V gene are WSHSY and SAAADI. CDR3 length equals 14 residues. The CDR3 is CASSVTGFDQPQHF. For the CDR3, the DNA is TGCGCCAGCAGTGTGACAGGGTTTGATCAGCCCCAGCATTTT.

The chain carries TRBV4-2 and TRBJ2-5; maybe TRBD2 (6 bases). Germline CDR1 and CDR2: LGHNA and YNFKEQ. This CDR3 is built from 16 residues. Trimming stripped 0 bases from V and 4 bases from J, with 15 bases between. CDR3 in DNA: TGTGCCAGCAGCCAAGAGGTAGCGGCCAGGAGAGAGACCCAGTACTTC. Translated: CASSQEVAARRETQYF.

The genes are TRBV7-8 and TRBJ2-1; TRBD1 is a possible D gene (5 bases). CDR3 size: 13 residues. V dropped 5 bases and J dropped 8 bases, with 13 bases sitting between them. The germline V gene has CDR1 SGHVS and CDR2 FQNEAQ. CDR3 in DNA: TGTGCCAGCAGCGGAGCCCCCAGGGATGAGCAGTTCTTC. Its translation: CASSGAPRDEQFF.

V is TRBV14 and J is TRBJ2-1, with 8 nucleotides matching TRBD1. The germline V gene has CDR1 SGHDN and CDR2 FVKESK. The CDR3 has 16 residues. V was pared by 3 bases and J by 4 bases, with 8 bases of the junction left unmatched. CDR3 sequence reads: CASSHIRGLVYNEQFF. CDR3 bases: TGTGCCAGCAGCCACATCAGGGGGCTTGTGTACAATGAGCAGTTCTTC. Drawing the rest from reference TRBV14 and TRBJ2-1, the complete variable domain is EAGVTQFPSHSVIEKGQTVTLRCDPISGHDNLYWYRRVMGKEIKFLLHFVKESKQDESGMPNNRFLAERTGGTYSTLKVQPAELEDSGVYFCASSHIRGLVYNEQFFGPGTRLTVL.

The chain carries TRBV4-1 and TRBJ1-1; 7 bases fit TRBD1. V lost 1 base to trimming and J lost 6 bases; unmatched junction nucleotides: 14. The CDR3 is 17 amino acids. Per germline, CDR1 MGHRA and CDR2 YSYEKL. The CDR3 loop reads CASSQGIKGARGAEAFF. CDR3 sequence (DNA): TGCGCCAGCAGCCAAGGGATAAAGGGGGCGCGCGGCGCTGAAGCTTTCTTT.

V gene TRBV30 combines with J gene TRBJ2-4; maybe TRBD1 (6 bases). CDR1 is GTSNPN, CDR2 SVGIG, per germline (reference sequence). V lost 3 bases to trimming and J lost 0 bases, with 12 bases between them. The CDR3 runs to 15 residues. In DNA, the CDR3 is TGTGCCTGGAGGTTCGCAGGGGAAGCCAAAAACATTCAGTACTTC. This codes for CAWRFAGEAKNIQYF.

This sequence joins TRBV19 and TRBJ2-1; possible D gene TRBD2, 6 bases. The CDR3 contains 15 residues. Germline lookup yields CDR1 LNHDA and CDR2 SQIVND (reference sequence). V gave up 0 bases and J gave up 1 base, with 7 bases separating them. DNA of the CDR3: TGTGCCAGTAGTATAGACGGGGGATCCTACAATGAGCAGTTCTTC. Translation: CASSIDGGSYNEQFF. The full variable domain, in which reference TRBV19 and TRBJ2-1 provide the parts outside the CDR3, is DGGITQSPKYLFRKEGQNVTLSCEQNLNHDAMYWYRQDPGQGLRLIYYSQIVNDFQKGDIAEGYSVSREKKESFPLTVTSAQKNPTAFYLCASSIDGGSYNEQFFGPGTRLTVL.

The chain has TRBV28 and TRBJ2-7; 9 nucleotides agree with TRBD2. Germline lookup yields CDR1 MDHEN and CDR2 SYDVKM. The V and J ends lost 5 bases and 5 bases, in that order; junction bases with no gene match: 13. This CDR3 comprises 16 residues. The DNA of the CDR3 is TGTGCCAGCAGTCCCTACCTAGCGGGGCCCGGTGACGAGCAGTACTTC. Protein product: CASSPYLAGPGDEQYF.

The V gene is TRBV7-9, the J gene TRBJ2-2; D may be TRBD1 (6 bases). This CDR3 spans 16 amino acids. Germline V gene lookup returns CDR1 SEHNR and CDR2 FQNEAQ (reference sequence). V lost 0 bases and J 1 base, leaving 9 bases between the germline ends. The CDR3 coding sequence is TGTGCCAGCAGCTTAGCGAGACAGGAGAACACCGGGGAGCTGTTTTTT. It translates to CASSLARQENTGELFF.

The chain couples TRBV6-5 to TRBJ1-2, with D perhaps matching TRBD1 (6 bases). CDR1 and CDR2 (germline): MNHEY, SVGAGI. V was clipped by 2 bases and J by 6 bases, with 19 bases between them. This CDR3 comprises 16 residues. The CDR3 DNA is TGTGCCAGCAGTTACGGGTCAGGGGTATTCCTTCATGGCTACACCTTC. This codes for CASSYGSGVFLHGYTF.

The V gene is TRBV5-4, the J gene TRBJ2-1; TRBD1 aligns across 7 bases. The germline CDR1 and CDR2 sequences are SGHNT and YYREEE (reference sequence). The CDR3 consists of 15 residues. With 0 bases clipped from V and 3 bases from J, the junction kept 3 bases outside the gene matches. The CDR3 is CASSLEHRGYNEQFF. The CDR3 DNA sequence: TGTGCCAGCAGCTTGGAGCACAGGGGCTACAATGAGCAGTTCTTC. The full variable domain, with the rest looked up from reference TRBV5-4 and TRBJ2-1, is ETGVTQSPTHLIKTRGQQVTLRCSSQSGHNTVSWYQQALGQGPQFIFQYYREEENGRGNFPPRFSGLQFPNYSSELNVNALELDDSALYLCASSLEHRGYNEQFFGPGTRLTVL.

The V gene is TRBV29-1, the J gene TRBJ1-2; D possibly corresponds to TRBD1 (5 bases). CDR3 length: 14 amino acids. In germline, CDR1 is SQVTM, CDR2 ANQGSEA. The ends were cut back, 7 bases at V and 4 bases at J, with 19 bases in the middle. CDR3 amino acids: CSAGGGQGGYGYTF. CDR3 coding DNA: TGCAGCGCCGGGGGAGGGCAGGGTGGCTATGGCTACACCTTC. Supplemented by reference TRBV29-1 and TRBJ1-2, the full variable domain reads SAVISQKPSRDICQRGTSLTIQCQVDSQVTMMFWYRQQPGQSLTLIATANQGSEATYESGFVIDKFPISRPNLTFSTLTVSNMSPEDSSIYLCSAGGGQGGYGYTFGSGTRLTVV.

The rearrangement joins TRBV5-1 to TRBJ1-1; D unclear. Per the germline V gene, CDR1 is SGHRS and CDR2 is YFSETQ. Trimming shortened V by 0 bases and J by 4 bases, and 13 bases separated the two germline ends. The CDR3 contains 15 residues. DNA of the CDR3: TGCGCCAGCAGCTTGGAGGCCAGCCCGGGCACTGAAGCTTTCTTT. Amino acids: CASSLEASPGTEAFF.

J is TRBJ1-1 and V is TRBV5-1; D gene unclear. With 8 bases removed from V and 0 bases from J, the gap between germline ends came to 14 bases. The germline CDR1 and CDR2 sequences are SGHRS and YFSETQ. This CDR3 comprises 14 residues. The CDR3 reads CASSEGDLNTEAFF. CDR3 DNA: TGCGCCAGTTCGGAGGGAGATCTGAACACTGAAGCTTTCTTT. The full variable domain, its missing parts supplied by reference TRBV5-1 and TRBJ1-1, is KAGVTQTPRYLIKTRGQQVTLSCSPISGHRSVSWYQQTPGQGLQFLFEYFSETQRNKGNFPGRFSGRQFSNSRSEMNVSTLELGDSALYLCASSEGDLNTEAFFGQGTRLTVV.

The rearrangement uses TRBV2 and TRBJ2-5, with D perhaps matching TRBD1 (5 bases). The assigned J gene may be wrong: the sequence end matches TRBJ2-7 better. CDR1 is SNHLY and CDR2 is FYNNEI in the germline V gene. The CDR3 totals 15 residues. The CDR3 DNA reads TGTGCCAGCAGTGAAGCAGGACACAACTCCTACGAGCAGTACTTC. Translated, it gives CASSEAGHNSYEQYF.

This chain links TRBV15 with TRBJ1-2, with TRBD1 identical over 9 bases. The CDR3 has 14 amino acids. Germline-derived CDR1 and CDR2 are LNHNV and YYDKDF (reference sequence). The V and J ends lost 7 bases and 7 bases, in that order; junction bases with no gene match: 10. The CDR3: CATNYDRGAGGYTF. In nucleotides, the CDR3 is TGTGCCACCAACTACGACAGGGGGGCGGGTGGCTACACCTTC.

V and J are TRBV13 and TRBJ1-2, with 8 bases lining up with TRBD1. Germline V gene lookup returns CDR1 PRHDT and CDR2 FYEKMQ (reference sequence). V lost 0 bases, J lost 10 bases, and 7 bases stayed unmatched. This CDR3 has 14 amino acids. CDR3 in amino acids: CASSLGRTGIAYTF. The CDR3 nucleotides read TGTGCCAGCAGCTTAGGCCGGACAGGGATTGCCTACACCTTC.

This chain links TRBV19 with TRBJ2-7; 13 bases match TRBD2. This CDR3 has 19 residues. After removal of 7 bases from V and 5 bases from J, the junction contained 20 bases not matched to a gene. The germline V gene encodes CDR1 LNHDA and CDR2 SQIVND (reference sequence). CDR3 region: CASTRWGPSGLAGVNEQYF. The CDR3 coding sequence is TGTGCCAGTACCAGATGGGGCCCGTCCGGACTAGCGGGAGTGAACGAGCAGTACTTC.

The gene calls are TRBV10-3 and TRBJ2-7; D is perhaps TRBD1 (5 bases). V was pared by 3 bases and J by 5 bases, with 5 bases between. The CDR3 consists of 11 residues. Germline CDR1 and CDR2: ENHRY and SYGVKD. This CDR3 is CAISEGDEQYF. In nucleotides, the CDR3 is TGTGCCATCAGTGAAGGGGACGAGCAGTACTTC.